This T cell receptor (beta chain) was retrieved from a study of CD8+CD57+ T cells in acquired aplastic anemia. Study summary: DNA recovered from sorted CD4+ and CD8+ cells had a mean of approximately 3.2 ug.

It was patients with CD8+CD57+ cell expansion by flow cytometry who were chosen for sequencing. By the time of blood sampling, patients had still received no therapy. CDR1 and CDR2 (germline): SEHNR, FQNEAQ (reference sequence). The CDR3 has 16 residues. Trimming pared 5 bases from V and 2 bases from J, leaving 17 bases between. Both TCR beta VDJ combination and CDR3 sequence profiling were carried out. Genomic DNA was the template for this profiling. TCRdb reanalysed the reads using MiXCR and keeps one entry per CDR3 protein. The data show about 200,000 distinct CDR3 sequences, with about 62% seen just once and roughly 62% held by the top ten.

This receptor was obtained from a human donor with aplastic anemia. The source material was sorted CD4+, CD8+, or CD8+CD57+ T cells (not recorded which) from PBMCs. The chain has TRBV7-9 and TRBJ2-3; possible D gene TRBD1, 6 bases. Here the CDR3 reads CASSDTRDTYTDTQYF. CDR3 DNA sequence: TGTGCCAGCAGCGACACCAGGGACACCTACACAGATACGCAGTATTTT.